The text below deals with one T cell receptor beta chain. The antigen is undetermined. This sample stems from a study of shared clonotypes between healthy human individuals. Study-wide findings and caveats: The four-donor shared clonotypes exceeded non-shared clonotypes in generation probability, with non-shared ones scoring lower. Memory subsets had estimated richness that was generally smaller than that of naive subsets.

The assay ran at deep level. Profiled with immunoSEQ multiplex PCR; TCRdb holds only in-frame clones, not every one. The repertoire includes about 2 million clones, approximately 95% of them detected once, and more than 0.1% sits in the top ten. Germline CDR1 reads MNHEY; CDR2 reads SVGAGI. The CDR3 covers 12 residues. V shed 8 bases and J shed 6 bases, with 11 bases lying between them. The chain is built from TRBV6-5 and TRBJ2-1; no reliable D call. The sample was naive CD4+ T cells sorted from blood. Indicated subset: CD45RA+ positively selected. The clonotype comes from a man between 18 and 29 years old in good health. The CDR3 loop reads CASQSIGNEQFF. The CDR3 nucleotides are TGTGCCAGCCAATCGATCGGCAATGAGCAGTTCTTC.